These T cell receptor beta chains were read from a single sample in a study of response to subunit inactivated influenza vaccine. TCRdb passed the RT-PCR reads through MiXCR, listing each CDR3 protein once. The table records roughly 700,000 distinct CDR3 sequences, around 14% of them present only once. Sequencing was performed on PBMCs from blood, taken 14 to 15 days before vaccination. These receptors were taken from a man aged 45-65 years who received an inactivated influenza vaccine. CDR3s include the opening cysteine and the closing phenylalanine or tryptophan. D genes are given only for firm matches. For some rows the clone size is stated as once, few or many, or as a class when expanded; others skip it.

V	size	D	J	CDR3	DNA
TRBV5-1	NA	NA	TRBJ2-1	CASSLELRLDEQFF	TGCGCCAGCAGCTTGGAGCTACGTTTGGATGAGCAGTTCTTC
TRBV6-1	NA	TRBD1	TRBJ1-6	CASSEVWSGQGRNSPLHF	TGTGCCAGCAGTGAAGTGTGGTCGGGACAGGGGAGGAATTCACCCCTCCACTTT
TRBV5-1	few	NA	TRBJ2-5	CASRRDLQETQYF	TGCGCCAGCAGACGGGACTTACAAGAGACCCAGTACTTC
TRBV4-2	NA	NA	TRBJ2-6	CASSQGGLSGANVLTF	TGTGCCAGCAGCCAGGGGGGACTCAGCGGGGCCAACGTCCTGACTTTC
TRBV5-6	few	NA	TRBJ2-2	CASSLWGKAGELFF	TGTGCCAGCAGCTTGTGGGGGAAAGCCGGGGAGCTGTTTTTT
TRBV30	few	TRBD1	TRBJ2-7	CAWSQSGTGGYEQYF	TGTGCCTGGAGCCAAAGTGGGACAGGGGGCTACGAGCAGTACTTC
TRBV4-1	few	NA	TRBJ1-3	CASSPILVGNTIYF	TGCGCCAGCAGCCCCATTTTAGTTGGAAACACCATATATTTT
TRBV20-1	few	TRBD2	TRBJ2-1	CSVRSAGGVRSSYNEQFF	TGCAGTGTTAGATCAGCGGGAGGGGTAAGGAGCTCCTACAATGAGCAGTTCTTC
TRBV7-8	few	NA	TRBJ2-7	CASSLAEGFSYEQYF	TGTGCCAGCAGCTTAGCTGAAGGGTTTAGCTACGAGCAGTACTTC
TRBV7-6	many	TRBD2	TRBJ2-3	CASSLGATSGLTDTQYF	TGTGCCAGCAGCCTTGGGGCGACTAGCGGGCTAACAGATACGCAGTATTTT
TRBV7-9	NA	NA	TRBJ2-1	CASSAGGTAFSYNEQFF	TGTGCCAGCAGCGCAGGGGGGACAGCTTTCTCCTACAATGAGCAGTTCTTC
TRBV7-2	many	TRBD2	TRBJ2-3	CASSQTSGGADTQYF	TGTGCCAGCAGTCAAACTAGCGGGGGAGCAGATACGCAGTATTTT
TRBV7-2	NA	TRBD1	TRBJ2-5	CASNQDRGETQYF	TGTGCCAGCAATCAGGACAGGGGGGAGACCCAGTACTTC
TRBV9	NA	NA	TRBJ2-5	CASSVGPTAETQYF	TGTGCCAGCAGCGTGGGACCGACTGCAGAGACCCAGTACTTC
TRBV28	few	NA	TRBJ2-5	CASEAQETQYF	TGTGCCAGCGAGGCGCAAGAGACCCAGTACTTC
TRBV28	NA	NA	TRBJ2-6	CASSYSTKDFLFRSGANVLTF	TGTGCCAGCAGTTACTCCACCAAGGACTTCCTGTTTCGCTCTGGGGCCAACGTCCTGACTTTC
TRBV2	many	TRBD2	TRBJ2-7	CASSAPGLAGSEQYF	TGTGCCAGCAGTGCTCCGGGACTAGCGGGATCCGAGCAGTACTTC
TRBV29-1	many	TRBD2	TRBJ2-1	CSVGGRLAVNEQFF	TGCAGCGTTGGAGGACGACTAGCGGTGAATGAGCAGTTCTTC
TRBV5-1	many	TRBD1	TRBJ2-1	CASSLGDRNEQFF	TGCGCCAGCAGCTTGGGGGACAGAAATGAGCAGTTCTTC
TRBV2	few	NA	TRBJ2-7	CASKAGQFHEQYF	TGTGCCAGCAAGGCGGGACAATTCCACGAGCAGTACTTC
TRBV29-1	few	TRBD2	TRBJ2-7	CSVLRLAGDEQYF	TGCAGCGTCCTGCGCCTAGCGGGAGACGAGCAGTACTTC
TRBV9	NA	TRBD2	TRBJ2-1	CASSGRGGPQFF	TGTGCCAGCAGTGGACGGGGGGGCCCGCAGTTCTTC
TRBV5-1	many	TRBD1	TRBJ2-7	CATGPGQGTLEQYF	TGCGCCACCGGACCCGGACAGGGGACTCTCGAGCAGTACTTC
TRBV6-5	NA	NA	TRBJ2-7	CASSYSFPASYEQYF	TGTGCCAGCAGTTACTCGTTTCCCGCCAGCTACGAGCAGTACTTC
TRBV9	few	NA	TRBJ2-5	CASSARQVQETQYF	TGTGCCAGCAGCGCTCGACAGGTCCAAGAGACCCAGTACTTC
TRBV29-1	few	TRBD1	TRBJ1-1	CSVEARTGGFEAFF	TGCAGCGTTGAAGCCCGGACAGGGGGCTTCGAAGCTTTCTTT
TRBV9	NA	TRBD1	TRBJ2-2	CASSRDREDVNTGELFF	TGTGCCAGCAGCAGGGACAGGGAGGATGTGAATACCGGGGAGCTGTTTTTT
TRBV9	few	NA	TRBJ2-7	CASSVVSDSYEQYF	TGTGCCAGCAGCGTAGTGTCGGACTCCTACGAGCAGTACTTC
TRBV29-1	NA	NA	TRBJ2-7	CSVDDTTSYEQYF	TGCAGCGTCGATGACACCACTTCCTACGAGCAGTACTTC
TRBV6-5	NA	NA	TRBJ2-3	CASSYSKGLATIDTQYF	TGTGCCAGCAGTTACTCGAAGGGGCTAGCCACGATTGATACGCAGTATTTT
TRBV29-1	many	NA	TRBJ2-1	CSVDPRDSTSF	TGCAGCGTTGACCCCCGGGACTCTACCTCCTTC
TRBV3-1	few	NA	TRBJ2-7	CASSQGLGRGYEQYF	TGTGCCAGCAGCCAAGGACTAGGGAGAGGCTACGAGCAGTACTTC
TRBV20-1	NA	NA	TRBJ2-1	CSALGTFSNEQFF	TGCAGTGCTCTCGGGACGTTTAGTAATGAGCAGTTCTTC
TRBV4-2	NA	TRBD2	TRBJ2-1	CASSQSSGSSYNEQFF	TGTGCCAGCAGCCAAAGTAGCGGGAGCTCCTACAATGAGCAGTTCTTC
TRBV6-5	few	TRBD1	TRBJ2-5	CASSYSGTGNQETQYF	TGTGCCAGCAGTTACTCCGGGACAGGGAACCAAGAGACCCAGTACTTC
TRBV7-3	few	TRBD2	TRBJ2-1	CASSFSGINNEQFF	TGTGCCAGCAGCTTTAGCGGGATAAACAATGAGCAGTTCTTC
TRBV9	NA	TRBD2	TRBJ2-1	CASSVEGVAGDEQFF	TGTGCCAGCAGCGTAGAGGGTGTAGCGGGAGACGAGCAGTTCTTC
TRBV7-8	many	TRBD1	TRBJ2-1	CASSLHDRDNEQFF	TGTGCCAGCAGCCTTCACGACAGGGACAATGAGCAGTTCTTC
TRBV7-9	few	NA	TRBJ2-7	CASSLASQGNEQYF	TGTGCCAGCAGCTTAGCTTCCCAGGGAAACGAGCAGTACTTC
TRBV11-2	NA	NA	TRBJ2-2	CASSPGTRQNTGELFF	TGTGCCAGCAGCCCCGGGACTCGTCAGAACACCGGGGAGCTGTTTTTT
TRBV27	once	NA	TRBJ2-3	CASSRMPDKTQYF	TGTGCCAGCAGCCGCATGCCCGACAAGACGCAGTATTTT
TRBV6-1	NA	NA	TRBJ2-1	CASNPGPRTTNEQFF	TGTGCCAGCAATCCTGGACCACGTACTACCAATGAGCAGTTCTTC
TRBV27	few	TRBD2	TRBJ2-1	CASSLFTSGRGNEQFF	TGTGCCAGCAGTTTATTCACTAGCGGGAGGGGAAATGAGCAGTTCTTC
TRBV18	NA	NA	TRBJ2-5	CASSTSPGARETQYF	TGTGCCAGCTCAACGAGCCCCGGGGCGCGAGAGACCCAGTACTTC
TRBV27	many	NA	TRBJ2-1	CASSTRGNEQFF	TGTGCCAGCAGTACGAGGGGCAATGAGCAGTTCTTC
TRBV20-1	NA	NA	TRBJ1-1	CSARDAKGTEAFF	TGCAGTGCTAGAGATGCGAAGGGCACTGAAGCTTTCTTT
TRBV10-3	NA	TRBD1	TRBJ1-3	CAITDRGSGNTIYF	TGTGCCATCACGGACAGGGGCTCTGGAAACACCATATATTTT
TRBV5-6	few	NA	TRBJ1-1	CASSLSYWNTEAFF	TGTGCCAGCAGCTTATCCTACTGGAACACTGAAGCTTTCTTT
TRBV20-1	NA	NA	TRBJ2-5	CSVDQHPQWDQYF	TGCAGCGTCGACCAGCATCCTCAGTGGGACCAGTACTTC
TRBV12-3/TRBV12-4	many	TRBD1	TRBJ2-1	CASSPDRARTYNEQFF	TGTGCCAGCAGCCCCGACAGGGCCAGGACCTACAATGAGCAGTTCTTC
TRBV12-3/TRBV12-4	many	NA	TRBJ2-3	CASRPDSGAQRFTDTQYF	TGTGCCAGCAGACCCGATTCGGGGGCCCAGAGATTCACAGATACGCAGTATTTT
TRBV28	NA	NA	TRBJ2-4	CASSSPPNGLAKNIQYF	TGTGCCAGCAGTTCCCCACCGAACGGGCTGGCCAAAAACATTCAGTACTTC
TRBV3-1	NA	TRBD1	TRBJ1-5	CASSQTGTGENQPQHF	TGTGCCAGCAGCCAAACCGGGACAGGGGAAAATCAGCCCCAGCATTTT
TRBV6-1	many	TRBD2	TRBJ2-1	CASSNSGGQINEQFF	TGTGCCAGCAGCAATAGCGGGGGCCAGATCAATGAGCAGTTCTTC
TRBV6-2/TRBV6-3	few	NA	TRBJ1-5	CASSLFLTKSNQPQHF	TGTGCCAGCAGTCTTTTTCTCACGAAGAGCAATCAGCCCCAGCATTTT
TRBV4-2	NA	TRBD1	TRBJ1-2	CASSGGGTGAYGYTF	TGTGCCAGCAGCGGGGGCGGGACAGGGGCCTATGGCTACACCTTC
TRBV29-1	many	TRBD1	TRBJ1-1	CSAKREQGRNTEAFF	TGCAGCGCCAAACGGGAACAGGGGCGAAACACTGAAGCTTTCTTT
TRBV7-9	few	TRBD2	TRBJ2-3	CASSPRTSGITDTQYF	TGTGCCAGCAGCCCCCGGACTAGCGGGATCACAGATACGCAGTATTTT
TRBV9	NA	NA	TRBJ2-2	CASSVGRITGELFF	TGTGCCAGCAGCGTCGGCAGGATCACCGGGGAGCTGTTTTTT
TRBV28	NA	NA	TRBJ2-5	CASSFWGRNQETQYF	TGTGCCAGCAGTTTCTGGGGGAGAAACCAAGAGACCCAGTACTTC